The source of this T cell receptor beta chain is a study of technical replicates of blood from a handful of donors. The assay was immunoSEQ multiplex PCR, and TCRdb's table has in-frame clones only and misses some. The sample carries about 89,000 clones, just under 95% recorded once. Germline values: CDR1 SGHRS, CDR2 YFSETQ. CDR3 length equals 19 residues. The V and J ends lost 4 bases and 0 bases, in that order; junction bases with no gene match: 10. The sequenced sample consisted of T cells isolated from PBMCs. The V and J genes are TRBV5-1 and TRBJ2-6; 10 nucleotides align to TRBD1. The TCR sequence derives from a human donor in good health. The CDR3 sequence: CASSRAGTGDFSGANVLTF. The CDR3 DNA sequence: TGCGCCAGCAGCCGGGCCGGGACAGGGGACTTCTCTGGGGCCAACGTCCTGACTTTC. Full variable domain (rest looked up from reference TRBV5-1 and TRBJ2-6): KAGVTQTPRYLIKTRGQQVTLSCSPISGHRSVSWYQQTPGQGLQFLFEYFSETQRNKGNFPGRFSGRQFSNSRSEMNVSTLELGDSALYLCASSRAGTGDFSGANVLTFGAGSRLTVL.